This T cell receptor (beta chain) was identified in a study of PD-1 blockade in classical Hodgkin lymphoma. Method: immunoSEQ multiplex PCR; TCRdb's copy keeps in-frame clones and lacks some. The sample gives nearly 60,000 clones, approximately 89% of which show up once; roughly a tenth is in the top ten. All trial patients relapsed after autologous stem cell transplantation. Germline loops: CDR1 SNHLY, CDR2 FYNNEI. This CDR3 contains 19 residues. J was trimmed by 0 bases and V by 2 bases; bases with no gene match: 12. This chain joins TRBV2 and TRBJ2-7; 11 nucleotides agree with TRBD2. Sequencing was performed on peripheral blood mononuclear cells (PBMCs), taken before the second cycle of nivolumab. This receptor was identified in a human donor with classical Hodgkin lymphoma. CDR3 protein: CASSERRLAGTPSSYEQYF. CDR3 DNA sequence: TGTGCCAGCAGTGAAAGGAGACTAGCGGGAACCCCGAGCTCCTACGAGCAGTACTTC.